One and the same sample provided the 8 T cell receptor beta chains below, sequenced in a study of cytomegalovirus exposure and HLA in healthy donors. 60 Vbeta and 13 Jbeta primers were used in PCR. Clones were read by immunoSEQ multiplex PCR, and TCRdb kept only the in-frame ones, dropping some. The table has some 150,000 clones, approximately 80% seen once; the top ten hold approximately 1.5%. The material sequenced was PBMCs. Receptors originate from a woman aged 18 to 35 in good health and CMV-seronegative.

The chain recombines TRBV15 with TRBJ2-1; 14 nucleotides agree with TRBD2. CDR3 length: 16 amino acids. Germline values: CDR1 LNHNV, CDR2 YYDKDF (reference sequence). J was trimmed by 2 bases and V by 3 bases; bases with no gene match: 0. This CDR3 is CATSRTSGGAYNEQFF. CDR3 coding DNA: TGTGCCACCAGCAGGACTAGCGGGGGGGCCTACAATGAGCAGTTCTTC.

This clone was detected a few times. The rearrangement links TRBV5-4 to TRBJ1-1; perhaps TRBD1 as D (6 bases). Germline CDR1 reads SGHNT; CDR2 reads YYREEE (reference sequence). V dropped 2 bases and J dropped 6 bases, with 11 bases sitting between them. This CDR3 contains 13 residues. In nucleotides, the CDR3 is TGTGCCAGCAGCTTACAGGGAGTCCCTGAAGCTTTCTTT. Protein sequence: CASSLQGVPEAFF.

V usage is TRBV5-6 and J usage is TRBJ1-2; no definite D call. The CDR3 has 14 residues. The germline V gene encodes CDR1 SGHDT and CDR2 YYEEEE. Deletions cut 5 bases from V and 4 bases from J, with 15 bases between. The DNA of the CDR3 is TGTGCCAGCAGTTTTAGGAGGTTTGGCTATGGCTACACCTTC. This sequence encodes CASSFRRFGYGYTF.

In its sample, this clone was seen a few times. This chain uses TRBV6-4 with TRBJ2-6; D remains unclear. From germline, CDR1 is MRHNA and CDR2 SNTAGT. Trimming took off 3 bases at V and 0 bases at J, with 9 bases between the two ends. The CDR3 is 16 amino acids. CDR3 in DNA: TGTGCCAGCAGTGAGAACAAATACTCTGGGGCCAACGTCCTGACTTTC. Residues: CASSENKYSGANVLTF.

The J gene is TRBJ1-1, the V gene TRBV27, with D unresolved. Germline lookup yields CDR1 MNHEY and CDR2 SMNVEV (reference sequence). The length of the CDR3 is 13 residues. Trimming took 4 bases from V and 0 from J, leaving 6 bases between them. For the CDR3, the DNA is TGTGCCAGCAGTTGGGCGATGAACACTGAAGCTTTCTTT. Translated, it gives CASSWAMNTEAFF.

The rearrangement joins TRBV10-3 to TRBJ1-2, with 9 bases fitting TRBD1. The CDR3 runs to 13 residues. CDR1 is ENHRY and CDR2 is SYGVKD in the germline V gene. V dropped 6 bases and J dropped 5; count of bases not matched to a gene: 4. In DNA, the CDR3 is TGTGCCATCAGCCGACAGGGGGATTATGGCTACACCTTC. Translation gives CAISRQGDYGYTF.

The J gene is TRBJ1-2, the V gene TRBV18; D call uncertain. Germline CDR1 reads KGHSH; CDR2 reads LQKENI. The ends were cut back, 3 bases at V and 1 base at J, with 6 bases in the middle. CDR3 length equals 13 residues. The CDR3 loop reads CASSPGINYGYTF. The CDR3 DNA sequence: TGTGCCAGCTCACCTGGCATTAACTATGGCTACACCTTC.

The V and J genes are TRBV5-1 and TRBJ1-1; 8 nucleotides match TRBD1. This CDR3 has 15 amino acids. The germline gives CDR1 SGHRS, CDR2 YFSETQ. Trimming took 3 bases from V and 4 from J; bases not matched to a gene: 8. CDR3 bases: TGCGCCAGCAGCTACCAGGGGGCCGGGGGCACTGAAGCTTTCTTT. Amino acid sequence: CASSYQGAGGTEAFF. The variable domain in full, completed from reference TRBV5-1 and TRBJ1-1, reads KAGVTQTPRYLIKTRGQQVTLSCSPISGHRSVSWYQQTPGQGLQFLFEYFSETQRNKGNFPGRFSGRQFSNSRSEMNVSTLELGDSALYLCASSYQGAGGTEAFFGQGTRLTVV.